A single sample is the source of the 11 T cell receptor beta chains below, sequenced in a study of T-cell memory formation after mild COVID-19. TCRdb ran MiXCR on the 5' RACE reads and lists one entry per CDR3 protein. The table includes fewer than 700,000 distinct CDR3 sequences, 15% to 20% detected once. Sample: PBMCs or a T cell subset sorted from them (not recorded which). These receptors were collected from an adult woman who had mild COVID-19 (a few samples of this study predate the infection). Cell type and time point are not known.

V gene TRBV6-5 combines with J gene TRBJ2-1; 9 bases match TRBD2. V shed 5 bases and J 0 bases; nucleotides not matched to a gene: 8. The germline V gene has CDR1 MNHEY and CDR2 SVGAGI. CDR3 length: 17 residues. CDR3: CASSPLAGVSSYNEQFF. CDR3 coding DNA: TGTGCCAGCAGTCCTTTAGCGGGAGTGAGCTCCTACAATGAGCAGTTCTTC.

This clonotype turned up a few times. The chain has TRBV9 and TRBJ2-2, with a possible D match to TRBD2 (5 bases). Germline CDR1 SGDLS, CDR2 YYNGEE. The V gene lost 0 bases and the J gene lost 2 bases, with 14 bases spanning the gap. The CDR3 loop spans 17 amino acids. Here the CDR3 reads CASSVGSGKLNTGELFF. CDR3 coding DNA: TGTGCCAGCAGCGTAGGGTCCGGGAAACTAAACACCGGGGAGCTGTTTTTT.

The chain carries TRBV4-3 and TRBJ2-7; D call uncertain. V lost 2 bases, J lost 0 bases, and 11 bases lay in between. Germline-derived CDR1 and CDR2 are LGHNA and YSLEER. The CDR3 runs 15 residues. CDR3 sequence: CASSQRRPSSYEQYF. The DNA for the CDR3 is TGCGCCAGCAGCCAAAGAAGGCCCTCCTCCTACGAGCAGTACTTC.

The V call is TRBV3-1, the J call TRBJ2-5, with a weak D call TRBD2 (5 bases). CDR3 length equals 15 residues. CDR1 is LGHDT and CDR2 is YNNKEL in the germline V gene (reference sequence). Trimming shortened V by 2 bases and J by 4 bases, and 14 bases separated the two germline ends. CDR3 sequence reads: CASSQPATGRETQYF. DNA for the CDR3: TGTGCCAGCAGCCAACCAGCGACGGGAAGAGAGACCCAGTACTTC.

Only a few counts were recorded for this clonotype. This sequence joins TRBV7-6 and TRBJ2-1, with 7 bases identical to TRBD1. CDR3 length: 22 amino acids. CDR1 is SGHVS, CDR2 FNYEAQ, per germline. The junction had 26 bases not matched to a gene; V was cut back by 2 bases and J by 4 bases. The CDR3 sequence is CASSLPRNFPNLTEGAYNEQFF. In nucleotides, the CDR3 is TGTGCCAGCAGCTTACCGCGGAATTTCCCAAACCTCACCGAGGGGGCTTACAATGAGCAGTTCTTC.

This chain joins TRBV7-2 and TRBJ1-2; 8 positions match TRBD1. This CDR3 is 13 amino acids long. The junction had 6 bases not matched to a gene; V was cut back by 4 bases and J by 8 bases. Germline CDR1 SGHTA, CDR2 FQGNSA. DNA for the CDR3: TGTGCCAGCAGCTCGGACAGGGTGGAGGGCTACACCTTC. Its protein product is CASSSDRVEGYTF.

The chain has TRBV7-3 and TRBJ2-5, with D perhaps matching TRBD2 (5 bases). V gave up 3 bases and J gave up 14 bases, with 16 bases separating them. This CDR3 is 12 amino acids long. Germline V gives CDR1 SGHTA, CDR2 FQGTGA. CDR3 sequence (DNA): TGTGCCAGCAGCTTCCCGGACTGGCCTGTTTACTTC. This gives the protein CASSFPDWPVYF.

V and J are TRBV3-1 and TRBJ2-2; D not resolved. The CDR3 length is 15 residues. V lost 0 bases to trimming and J lost 5 bases, with 10 bases between them. CDR1 is LGHDT and CDR2 is YNNKEL in the germline V gene (reference sequence). CDR3 bases: TGTGCCAGCAGCCAAGAGAGCGTAGGGACCGGGGAGCTGTTTTTT. Encoded protein: CASSQESVGTGELFF.

The rearrangement joins TRBV5-1 to TRBJ1-6, with 7 bases that match TRBD1. The CDR3 is made up of 15 amino acids. CDR1 and CDR2 (germline): SGHRS, YFSETQ. Germline trimming cut 1 base from V and 10 bases from J; bases unmatched to any gene: 8. CDR3 loop: CASSLQRTGRSPLHF. CDR3 bases: TGCGCCAGCAGCTTGCAGAGGACAGGTAGATCACCCCTCCACTTT.

This clonotype was seen a few times. The chain carries TRBV6-5 and TRBJ2-3, with D perhaps matching TRBD2 (5 bases). V was trimmed by 7 bases and J by 4 bases, leaving 15 bases between them. CDR3 length: 14 amino acids. In germline, CDR1 is MNHEY, CDR2 SVGAGI. In DNA, the CDR3 is TGTGCCAGCAAGTTTGAGGGTTGGGCAGATACGCAGTATTTT. Protein sequence: CASKFEGWADTQYF.

The chain recombines TRBV6-1 with TRBJ1-2; D gene unclear. V shed 4 bases and J shed 2 bases, with 11 bases lying between them. The CDR3 is 14 amino acids. Germline CDR1 and CDR2: MNHNS and SASEGT. CDR3 in amino acids: CASSVLPGNYGYTF. DNA for the CDR3: TGTGCCAGCAGTGTACTGCCGGGGAACTATGGCTACACCTTC.